These 28 T cell receptor beta chains share one sample of origin, sequenced in a study of blood T cells in healthy people across ages. Primers used in a second PCR of roughly 6 to 11 cycles were a sample-barcoded 5' primer and a J-beta primer mix. MiXCR, applied by TCRdb to the 5' RACE reads, yields one record per CDR3 protein. The repertoire holds fewer than 1,000,000 distinct CDR3 sequences, with 35% to 50% as singletons. The sequenced sample was blood. The receptors come from a man older than 75 in good health.

Comments on this clonotype: A much larger clonotype is one base distant, so this may be a read error. The chain employs TRBV12-3 or TRBV12-4 and TRBJ2-1; possibly TRBD1 for D (8 bases). With 1 base removed from V and 9 bases from J, the gap between germline ends came to 16 bases. This CDR3 comprises 15 residues. The CDR3, as DNA: TGTGCCAGCAGTTTAGACAGGGGGGAGGGGAGTGAGCAGTTCTTC. Residues: CASSLDRGEGSEQFF.

This clonotype was seen a single time. This chain's CDR3 is CASSLGPAAPDTGELFF. The DNA of the CDR3 is TGTGCCAGCAGCTTAGGTCCCGCGGCACCGGACACCGGGGAGCTGTTTTTT. This sequence joins TRBV7-9 and TRBJ2-2; unclear D gene. V lost 1 base and J lost 3, with 15 bases in between. This CDR3 is built from 17 residues. Germline values: CDR1 SEHNR, CDR2 FQNEAQ (reference sequence).

This clonotype was recorded a few times. The chain links TRBV7-9 to TRBJ2-5; D is uncertain. The CDR3 extends over 16 amino acids. Germline CDR1 reads SEHNR; CDR2 reads FQNEAQ (reference sequence). Trimming shortened V by 1 base and J by 3 bases, and 15 bases separated the two germline ends. CDR3 bases: TGTGCCAGCAGCTTAGGACAAAACCACGGCGAAGAGACCCAGTACTTC. It yields the protein CASSLGQNHGEETQYF. The full variable domain, its missing parts supplied by reference TRBV7-9 and TRBJ2-5, is DTGVSQNPRHKITKRGQNVTFRCDPISEHNRLYWYRQTLGQGPEFLTYFQNEAQLEKSRLLSDRFSAERPKGSFSTLEIQRTEQGDSAMYLCASSLGQNHGEETQYFGPGTRLLVL.

The sample holds a few counts of this clonotype. V gene TRBV6-6 combines with J gene TRBJ1-2; TRBD1 matches 7 bases. The CDR3 sequence is 14 residues long. Unmatched junction bases numbered 3, after V lost 0 bases and J lost 5 bases. The germline V gene has CDR1 MNHNY and CDR2 SVGAGI (reference sequence). The DNA for the CDR3 is TGTGCCAGCAGTTACTCCGGGACAGCTTATGGCTACACCTTC. It codes for CASSYSGTAYGYTF.

The chain recombines TRBV5-6 with TRBJ2-5; D perhaps matches TRBD1 (5 bases). V was trimmed by 4 bases and J by 5 bases, leaving 12 bases between them. This CDR3 has 13 residues. The germline CDR1 and CDR2 sequences are SGHDT and YYEEEE. CDR3 sequence (DNA): TGTGCCAGCAGCCAGACAGCATGGGAGACCCAGTACTTC. As protein: CASSQTAWETQYF.

The rearrangement uses TRBV4-3 and TRBJ2-7, with D hard to call. The tail of the sequence fits TRBJ2-4 better, so the J call may be wrong. The germline V gene encodes CDR1 LGHNA and CDR2 YSLEER. This CDR3 comprises 14 residues. CDR3 in amino acids: CASSQDSVGNIQYF. The CDR3 DNA sequence: TGCGCCAGCAGCCAAGACTCAGTGGGGAACATTCAGTACTTC.

As to this clonotype: This sequence may be a read error, since a much larger clone differs from it by one base. The CDR3 region has the DNA TGCAGCGTCGGGGCGCAGGGGGGTGGCGAGCAGTACTTC. It is translated as CSVGAQGGGEQYF. The chain employs TRBV29-1 and TRBJ2-4; a possible D gene is TRBD1 (7 bases). The J call may be in error: the DNA end matches TRBJ2-7 better. This CDR3 comprises 13 residues. Germline V gives CDR1 SQVTM, CDR2 ANQGSEA.

The chain employs TRBV18 and TRBJ2-5; 7 nucleotides line up with TRBD1. This CDR3 has 13 amino acids. Germline trimming cut 7 bases from V and 2 bases from J; bases unmatched to any gene: 4. Germline V CDR1 and CDR2: KGHSH, LQKENI. The CDR3 region is CASCTGAQETQYF. CDR3 nucleotide sequence: TGTGCCAGCTGTACAGGGGCGCAAGAGACCCAGTACTTC.

For this clonotype: This may be a read error: a much more frequent sequence differs by one nucleotide. The chain is built from TRBV20-1 and TRBJ1-6; D possibly corresponds to TRBD1 (6 bases). CDR1 DFQATT and CDR2 SNEGSKA come from the germline V gene (reference sequence). CDR3 size: 14 residues. Here the CDR3 reads CSAREDRGYSPPHF. The CDR3, as DNA: TGCAGTGCTAGAGAGGACAGAGGTTATTCACCCCCCCACTTT.

This clonotype was counted a few times. For the CDR3, the DNA is TGTGCCTGGAGTGTACCCGGGACCGCTTTCTCGGGGGCCAACGTCCTGACTTTC. Encoded protein: CAWSVPGTAFSGANVLTF. This chain links TRBV30 with TRBJ2-6; either TRBD1 or TRBD2 may supply D (5 bases each). Per the germline V gene, CDR1 is GTSNPN and CDR2 is SVGIG (reference sequence). The V gene lost 0 bases and the J gene lost 4 bases, with 19 bases spanning the gap. CDR3 size: 18 residues.

To note about this clonotype: A much larger clone differs from this one at a single base, so this may be a read error. The chain recombines TRBV4-2 with TRBJ2-7; no definite D call. Trimming removed 2 bases at V and 0 bases at J, with 8 bases between. Per the germline V gene, CDR1 is LGHNA and CDR2 is YNFKEQ. The CDR3 is made up of 14 amino acids. The CDR3, as DNA: TGTGCCAGCAGCCAACCGGACGGCTCCTACGAGCAGTACTTC. Translation: CASSQPDGSYEQYF.

This chain connects TRBV5-1 to TRBJ2-2; D is perhaps TRBD1 (6 bases). The V gene's germline CDR1 is SGHRS and CDR2 YFSETQ. The CDR3 totals 15 residues. Trimming took 2 bases from V and 2 from J, leaving 10 bases between them. The CDR3 is CASSLLQGNTGELFF. CDR3 sequence (DNA): TGCGCCAGCAGCTTATTACAGGGTAACACCGGGGAGCTGTTTTTT.

This clonotype appeared a few times. The V gene is TRBV28, the J gene TRBJ1-5, with unresolved D. Trimming shortened V by 5 bases and J by 4 bases, and 12 bases separated the two germline ends. Germline V gene sequence: CDR1 MDHEN, CDR2 SYDVKM. The CDR3 runs 14 residues. This chain's CDR3 is CASSIQLGNQPQHF. For the CDR3, the DNA is TGTGCCAGCAGTATTCAGCTTGGGAATCAGCCCCAGCATTTT.

The chain joins TRBV29-1 to TRBJ2-7, with a tentative D call TRBD1 (6 bases). Germline loops: CDR1 SQVTM, CDR2 ANQGSEA. Deletions cut 0 bases from V and 2 bases from J, with 11 bases between. CDR3 length: 14 amino acids. CDR3 protein: CSVEDPGDPYEQYF. The CDR3 DNA sequence: TGCAGCGTTGAAGACCCAGGGGACCCCTACGAGCAGTACTTC.

The V gene is TRBV7-9, the J gene TRBJ1-2; D may be TRBD1 (6 bases). The CDR3 is 14 residues long. V gave up 1 base and J gave up 7 bases, with 13 bases separating them. The germline V gene has CDR1 SEHNR and CDR2 FQNEAQ (reference sequence). The CDR3 bases are TGTGCCAGCAGCTTAGACATCAGGGGCCGTGGCTACACCTTC. This sequence encodes CASSLDIRGRGYTF.

V and J are TRBV27 and TRBJ2-4; possibly TRBD2 for D (6 bases). The germline CDR1 and CDR2 sequences are MNHEY and SMNVEV (reference sequence). V lost 6 bases and J 9 bases, leaving 15 bases between the germline ends. This CDR3 region has 13 residues. CDR3 loop: CASSSGSPGIQYF. CDR3 DNA sequence: TGTGCCAGCAGCTCCGGGAGCCCTGGCATTCAGTACTTC.

The rearrangement joins TRBV5-1 to TRBJ2-1; TRBD2 matches at 7 bases. The V gene end was trimmed by 4 bases and the J gene end by 9 bases; junction bases not matched to a gene: 7. The germline V gene encodes CDR1 SGHRS and CDR2 YFSETQ. The CDR3 is made up of 13 amino acids. This CDR3 reads CASSVARGTEQFF. The DNA for the CDR3 is TGCGCCAGCAGCGTAGCGCGGGGGACTGAGCAGTTCTTC.

The chain joins TRBV19 to TRBJ2-1, with 13 positions matching TRBD2. Trimming took 4 bases from V and 6 from J; bases not matched to a gene: 9. Germline V gene sequence: CDR1 LNHDA, CDR2 SQIVND (reference sequence). The CDR3 consists of 17 residues. Written as DNA, the CDR3 is TGTGCCAGTAGTACCGGACTAGCGGGAGCCGGTTTCAATGAGCAGTTCTTC. This translates into CASSTGLAGAGFNEQFF.

The CDR3 DNA is TGTGCCAGCCGTTCTGGCCTTATGAACACTGAAGCTTTCTTT. Protein: CASRSGLMNTEAFF. The chain couples TRBV7-2 to TRBJ1-1, with D unclear. Germline V CDR1 and CDR2: SGHTA, FQGNSA. V lost 8 bases and J 0 bases, leaving 13 bases between the germline ends. The CDR3 runs to 14 residues.

The chain couples TRBV5-5 to TRBJ2-1, with D unresolved. Trimming shortened V by 6 bases and J by 10 bases, and 17 bases separated the two germline ends. Germline-derived CDR1 and CDR2 are SGHKS and YYEKEE (reference sequence). CDR3 length: 13 residues. DNA for the CDR3: TGTGCCAGCAACGGCGGCGGAGCCTCCGAGCAGTTCTTC. Its translation: CASNGGGASEQFF.

This clonotype was detected only a few times. The rearrangement links TRBV3-1 to TRBJ2-3; D is ambiguous. This CDR3 has 15 residues. Germline V gene lookup returns CDR1 LGHDT and CDR2 YNNKEL (reference sequence). The V and J ends lost 1 base and 0 bases respectively, with 8 bases between them. In DNA form, the CDR3 reads TGTGCCAGCAGCCAAGTACGCTATAGCACAGATACGCAGTATTTT. As protein: CASSQVRYSTDTQYF.

CDR3 amino acids: CATGGRGGSVTDTQYF. In DNA, the CDR3 is TGTGCCACCGGGGGACGCGGGGGTTCGGTAACAGATACGCAGTATTTT. The V gene is TRBV10-3, the J gene TRBJ2-3, with TRBD2 identical over 7 bases. The ends lost 10 bases at V and 3 bases at J; junction bases unmatched: 16. The CDR3 totals 16 residues. Germline CDR1 reads ENHRY; CDR2 reads SYGVKD.

This sequence joins TRBV25-1 and TRBJ1-4; D is unresolved. The V gene lost 7 bases and the J gene lost 3 bases, with 12 bases spanning the gap. The CDR3 runs to 14 residues. Germline CDR1 MGHDK, CDR2 SYGVNS. CDR3 sequence (DNA): TGTGCCAGCACTACGGCGCCGGCTAATGAAAAACTGTTTTTT. As protein: CASTTAPANEKLFF.

The table lists this clonotype with a few counts. The chain links TRBV7-2 to TRBJ2-3; no firm D call. The CDR3 extends over 13 amino acids. CDR1 and CDR2 (germline): SGHTA, FQGNSA. V gave up 5 bases and J gave up 1 base, with 7 bases separating them. CDR3 region: CASSRSRTDTQYF. Here the CDR3 DNA reads TGTGCCAGCAGCCGGAGCCGCACAGATACGCAGTATTTT.

The sample holds many counts of this clonotype. The J gene is TRBJ2-6, the V gene TRBV29-1; D perhaps matches TRBD2 (5 bases). The CDR3 has 16 amino acids. Germline loops: CDR1 SQVTM, CDR2 ANQGSEA. V dropped 5 bases and J dropped 2 bases, with 16 bases sitting between them. CDR3 DNA sequence: TGCAGCGTTCTTCAGAGGGAGAGGACTGGGGCCAACGTCCTGACTTTC. Its protein is CSVLQRERTGANVLTF.

V usage is TRBV4-2 and J usage is TRBJ2-2; D perhaps matches TRBD1 (5 bases). CDR1 and CDR2 (germline): LGHNA, YNFKEQ. This CDR3 has 17 residues. V was pared by 0 bases and J by 6 bases, with 17 bases between. CDR3 amino acids: CASSQDGAIARAGELFF. The CDR3 DNA sequence: TGTGCCAGCAGCCAAGATGGGGCGATAGCCCGGGCCGGGGAGCTGTTTTTT.

In regard to this clonotype: One end of the junction is discordant with germline, which a read error may explain. The J gene is TRBJ2-4, the V gene TRBV7-2; maybe TRBD2 (5 bases). The CDR3 totals 12 residues. CDR1 is SGHTA, CDR2 FQGNSA, per germline. CDR3 protein: CAGRIVGDEQYF. In DNA form, the CDR3 reads TGTGCCGGCAGGATCGTCGGGGATGAGCAGTACTTC.

This CDR3 reads CASSPSYSLYEQYF. The CDR3 DNA sequence: TGTGCCAGCAGTCCCTCGTATAGTCTCTACGAGCAGTACTTC. The chain joins TRBV28 to TRBJ2-7; no firm D call. V was cut by 5 bases and J by 3 bases, with 14 bases left in between. The germline V gene has CDR1 MDHEN and CDR2 SYDVKM. The CDR3 covers 14 residues.